Shown below are 14 T cell receptor beta chains from a single sample sequenced in a study of shared clonotypes between healthy human individuals. This table comes from immunoSEQ multiplex PCR, and its TCRdb copy is limited to in-frame clones, with some not included. This table holds approximately 2,300,000 clones, 85% to 95% found once. The sequenced material came from naive CD4+ T cells from PBMCs. Regarding subset: CD45RA+ positively selected. These receptors were obtained from a man younger than 35 in good health. Some clones in this sample may be carry-over from other donors' samples.

V and J are TRBV7-2 and TRBJ2-3; D ambiguous. Germline CDR1 and CDR2: SGHTA and FQGNSA. This CDR3 is 12 amino acids long. V was trimmed by 8 bases and J by 4 bases, leaving 10 bases between them. DNA for the CDR3: TGTGCCAGCGGCCCAGGCCCAGATACGCAGTATTTT. This encodes CASGPGPDTQYF. The whole variable domain, remainder taken from reference TRBV7-2 and TRBJ2-3, is GAGVSQSPSNKVTEKGKDVELRCDPISGHTALYWYRQSLGQGLEFLIYFQGNSAPDKSGLPSDRFSAERTGGSVSTLTIQRTQQEDSAVYLCASGPGPDTQYFGPGTRLTVL.

The chain couples TRBV10-3 to TRBJ1-2; D not resolved. V lost 2 bases, J lost 7 bases, and 8 bases lay in between. Per germline, CDR1 ENHRY and CDR2 SYGVKD. This CDR3 comprises 12 residues. CDR3 sequence reads: CAISEGYGGYTF. CDR3 coding DNA: TGTGCCATCAGTGAGGGGTACGGTGGCTACACCTTC.

Remarks on this clone: Other DNA sequences within the sample encode an identical CDR3. The gene calls are TRBV28 and TRBJ1-1; D unclear. CDR1 is MDHEN and CDR2 is SYDVKM in the germline V gene. There are 13 residues in the CDR3. Trimming shortened V by 2 bases and J by 1 base, and 5 bases separated the two germline ends. CDR3 residues: CASSLPGNTEAFF. The DNA of the CDR3 is TGTGCCAGCAGTTTACCCGGGAACACTGAAGCTTTCTTT.

The V gene is TRBV27, the J gene TRBJ2-7, with D perhaps TRBD2 (6 bases). CDR3 size: 14 residues. V lost 6 bases and J lost 1, with 13 bases in between. Germline V gives CDR1 MNHEY, CDR2 SMNVEV (reference sequence). CDR3 nucleotide sequence: TGTGCCAGCAGGAGATTGGGGGGTTCCTACGAGCAGTACTTC. Its protein is CASRRLGGSYEQYF.

The chain recombines TRBV30 with TRBJ2-7, with 10 nucleotides matching TRBD2. This CDR3 has 13 residues. V dropped 5 bases and J dropped 1; count of bases not matched to a gene: 2. Germline CDR1 reads GTSNPN; CDR2 reads SVGIG (reference sequence). The CDR3: CAWVAGGSYEQYF. The CDR3 coding sequence is TGTGCCTGGGTAGCGGGAGGTTCCTACGAGCAGTACTTC.

Here the CDR3 DNA reads TGTGCCAGCGCCAAAGCAGCGGGAGGGATGAATGAGCAGTTCTTC. Its protein is CASAKAAGGMNEQFF. This chain connects TRBV6-6 to TRBJ2-1; 10 positions match TRBD2. This CDR3 is built from 15 residues. The V segment lost 8 bases and the J segment 7 bases; nucleotides outside the gene matches: 11. CDR1 MNHNY and CDR2 SVGAGI come from the germline V gene (reference sequence).

V and J are TRBV7-9 and TRBJ2-6, with D possibly TRBD1 on 6 matching bases. V was shortened by 5 bases and J by 4 bases, with 12 bases between the two germline ends. CDR3 length: 15 residues. From germline, CDR1 is SEHNR and CDR2 FQNEAQ (reference sequence). For the CDR3, the DNA is TGTGCCAGCAGCGCGCAGGGGACCGGGGCCAACGTCCTGACTTTC. This gives the protein CASSAQGTGANVLTF.

This clone was counted between two and nine times. The same CDR3 also results from other DNA sequences found in this sample. The CDR3 reads CASSFRGGYGYTF. Written as DNA, the CDR3 is TGTGCCAGCAGTTTCAGGGGAGGCTATGGCTACACCTTC. V usage is TRBV27 and J usage is TRBJ1-2, with D perhaps matching TRBD1 (6 bases). Trimming stripped 3 bases from V and 4 bases from J, with 9 bases between. The V gene's germline CDR1 is MNHEY and CDR2 SMNVEV (reference sequence). This CDR3 spans 13 amino acids.

The chain carries TRBV11-1 and TRBJ2-2; maybe TRBD1 (6 bases). Deletions cut 4 bases from V and 7 bases from J, with 13 bases between. The germline gives CDR1 SGHAT, CDR2 FQDESV (reference sequence). The CDR3 covers 14 residues. The CDR3 sequence: CASSSPQGLGELFF. CDR3 in DNA: TGTGCCAGCAGCTCCCCACAGGGTCTCGGGGAGCTGTTTTTT.

The chain uses TRBV27 and TRBJ1-1; a possible D gene is TRBD1 (6 bases). Germline CDR1 and CDR2: MNHEY and SMNVEV (reference sequence). V lost 5 bases and J lost 9, with 13 bases in between. CDR3 length: 12 amino acids. CDR3 DNA sequence: TGTGCCAGCAGTCGCCAGGGGACAAAAGCTTTCTTT. Amino acid sequence: CASSRQGTKAFF.

V is TRBV5-8 and J is TRBJ2-7; 7 bases agree with TRBD1. This CDR3 has 15 residues. Germline CDR1 is SGHTS and CDR2 is YDEGEE. Losses at the gene ends were 1 base for V and 3 bases for J; bases not matched to a gene: 7. The DNA of the CDR3 is TGTGCCAGCAGCTTGTCAGGGGGTAGGGGCTACGAGCAGTACTTC. As protein: CASSLSGGRGYEQYF.

J is TRBJ2-2 and V is TRBV5-1, with D possibly being TRBD2 (6 bases). This CDR3 has 15 residues. Trimming removed 4 bases at V and 4 bases at J, with 14 bases between. The germline V gene has CDR1 SGHRS and CDR2 YFSETQ. Written as DNA, the CDR3 is TGCGCCAGCAGCCCGCGGGGTTGGGGCACCGGGGAGCTGTTTTTT. Protein: CASSPRGWGTGELFF. The full variable domain, in which reference TRBV5-1 and TRBJ2-2 provide the parts outside the CDR3, is KAGVTQTPRYLIKTRGQQVTLSCSPISGHRSVSWYQQTPGQGLQFLFEYFSETQRNKGNFPGRFSGRQFSNSRSEMNVSTLELGDSALYLCASSPRGWGTGELFFGEGSRLTVL.

V gene TRBV4-2 combines with J gene TRBJ2-7; TRBD2 aligns across 11 bases. J lost 2 bases, V lost 6 bases, and 12 bases had no gene match. Germline V gene data show CDR1 as LGHNA and CDR2 as YNFKEQ. This CDR3 is built from 17 residues. The CDR3: CASSPSSGREIPYEQYF. In DNA form, the CDR3 reads TGTGCCAGCAGTCCTAGTAGCGGGAGGGAGATCCCCTACGAGCAGTACTTC.

The chain combines TRBV7-2 with TRBJ2-7; TRBD1 matches 9 bases. The germline gives CDR1 SGHTA, CDR2 FQGNSA. V lost 5 bases to trimming and J lost 5 bases; unmatched junction nucleotides: 10. The CDR3 contains 15 residues. The CDR3 nucleotides are TGTGCCAGCAGCCGCGTTGGACAGGGGTTCGACGAGCAGTACTTC. Translated: CASSRVGQGFDEQYF.